Listed below are T cell receptor beta chains from one sample, sequenced in a study of neurological immune-mediated disorders. From the 5' RACE reads, TCRdb called clonotypes with MiXCR, one entry per CDR3 protein. Of more than 13,000 distinct CDR3 sequences in the sample, over 9.5% were seen once. Sequenced material: PBMCs. These receptors came from a woman aged 40 to 50 in good health. Both conserved end residues are part of each CDR3. D genes are given only for firm matches. Clone size is stated in some rows and not others, as once, few, many or a class when expanded.

clone_size | j_call | v_call | d_call | cdr3_aa
many | TRBJ1-1 | TRBV5-1 | . | CASSLEGGNTEAFF
many | TRBJ2-5 | TRBV7-6 | . | CASSQRREFETQYF
medium-sized | TRBJ1-1 | TRBV10-3 | . | CAIKQGNTEAFF
many | TRBJ2-2 | TRBV7-9 | . | CASSLRRGAYTGELFF
many | TRBJ1-3 | TRBV6-1 | . | CASENQGNTIYF
many | TRBJ2-3 | TRBV6-5 | . | CASRRGGTDTQYF
many | TRBJ2-1 | TRBV20-1 | TRBD2 | CSAPGTSGYNEQFF
medium-sized | TRBJ2-7 | TRBV27 | . | CASSLVRGPYEQYF
medium-sized | TRBJ2-1 | TRBV5-1 | TRBD1 | CASSSRQGRNEQFF
once | TRBJ2-1 | TRBV6-5 | . | CASSLLIPGDNEQFF
many | TRBJ2-1 | TRBV25-1 | . | CASSDTMKNEQFF
many | TRBJ2-4 | TRBV5-5 | . | CASSPRDFLAKNIQYF
many | TRBJ1-4 | TRBV4-1 | TRBD1 | CASSQGSGTGAEKLFF
many | TRBJ1-1 | TRBV27 | TRBD1 | CASSRGQGFTEAFF
many | TRBJ2-7 | TRBV3-1 | TRBD1 | CASSPWDRGSYEQYF
many | TRBJ2-7 | TRBV7-2 | TRBD2 | CASSKGTSGRVAYEQYF
many | TRBJ2-7 | TRBV7-9 | TRBD2 | CASSSGLVSYEQYF
many | TRBJ2-3 | TRBV29-1 | . | CSVREGNTQYF
many | TRBJ2-1 | TRBV2 | . | CASSARWLAIEQFF
many | TRBJ2-1 | TRBV10-1 | . | CATNRDPGGEQFF
many | TRBJ2-1 | TRBV5-1 | . | CASSSPGVQGSNEQFF
many | TRBJ2-2 | TRBV27 | . | CASSRTTNTGELFF
many | TRBJ1-1 | TRBV6-5 | . | CASSYGSGYAAFF
many | TRBJ2-1 | TRBV5-1 | . | CASRTLQGYNEQFF
many | TRBJ2-3 | TRBV7-2 | TRBD2 | CASSQGPGGSWGTDTQYF
many | TRBJ1-4 | TRBV5-5 | TRBD1 | CASSLTGTGGITTNEKLFF
large | TRBJ2-3 | TRBV12-3/TRBV12-4 | . | CASSLISRLSTDTQYF
many | TRBJ1-1 | TRBV4-2 | TRBD1 | CASSQESSGGGRRTEAFF
many | TRBJ2-5 | TRBV4-1 | . | CASSQPREQETQYF
many | TRBJ2-2 | TRBV7-2 | TRBD1 | CASSLVGRGRTGELFF
many | TRBJ2-1 | TRBV14 | . | CASSQFRGLNEQFF
many | TRBJ1-1 | TRBV12-3/TRBV12-4 | . | CASSLGGANTEAFF
medium-sized | TRBJ2-7 | TRBV7-8 | . | CASSLVQRSHYEQYF
few | TRBJ2-1 | TRBV29-1 | TRBD2 | CSVGGTSGTNSYNEQFF
many | TRBJ2-7 | TRBV7-9 | . | CASSIQSSYEQYF
many | TRBJ2-4 | TRBV12-3/TRBV12-4 | . | CASSLADIQYF
many | TRBJ1-3 | TRBV3-1 | . | CASSPGLHSGNTIYF
many | TRBJ2-1 | TRBV29-1 | . | CSVAGAGVRYNEQFF
many | TRBJ2-7 | TRBV7-8 | . | CASTLRIPDQLSYEQYF
many | TRBJ2-5 | TRBV7-2 | TRBD2 | CASTAGREIETQYF
many | TRBJ2-3 | TRBV28 | TRBD1 | CASSDRDSGTDTQYF
many | TRBJ2-7 | TRBV10-3 | . | CAHATGQGYEQYF
many | TRBJ2-1 | TRBV20-1 | . | CSSHTGQGWSEQFF
. | TRBJ1-1 | TRBV5-1 | TRBD1 | CASSRDRGPGAEAFF
many | TRBJ2-7 | TRBV5-1 | . | CASSLEHGVSYEQYF
many | TRBJ2-3 | TRBV18 | TRBD1 | CASSPDRVKDTQYF